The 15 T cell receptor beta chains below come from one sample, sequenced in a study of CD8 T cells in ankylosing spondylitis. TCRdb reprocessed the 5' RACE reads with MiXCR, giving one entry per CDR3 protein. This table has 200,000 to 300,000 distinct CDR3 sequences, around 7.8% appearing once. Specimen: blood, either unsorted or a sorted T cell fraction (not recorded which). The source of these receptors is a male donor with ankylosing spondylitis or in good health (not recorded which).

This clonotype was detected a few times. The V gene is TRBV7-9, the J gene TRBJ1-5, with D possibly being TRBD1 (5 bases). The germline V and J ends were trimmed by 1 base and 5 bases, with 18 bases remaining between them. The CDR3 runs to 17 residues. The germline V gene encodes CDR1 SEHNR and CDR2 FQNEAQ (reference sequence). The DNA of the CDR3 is TGTGCCAGCAGCTTAGGGGCCAGGGAGGCGCGCCATCAGCCCCAGCATTTT. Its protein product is CASSLGAREARHQPQHF.

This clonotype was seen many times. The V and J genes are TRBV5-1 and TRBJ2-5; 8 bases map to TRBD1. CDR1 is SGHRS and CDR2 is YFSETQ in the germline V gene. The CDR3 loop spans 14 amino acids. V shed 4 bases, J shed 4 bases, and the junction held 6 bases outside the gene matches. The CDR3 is CASSPGTGRETQYF. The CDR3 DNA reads TGCGCCAGCAGCCCCGGGACAGGCCGAGAGACCCAGTACTTC.

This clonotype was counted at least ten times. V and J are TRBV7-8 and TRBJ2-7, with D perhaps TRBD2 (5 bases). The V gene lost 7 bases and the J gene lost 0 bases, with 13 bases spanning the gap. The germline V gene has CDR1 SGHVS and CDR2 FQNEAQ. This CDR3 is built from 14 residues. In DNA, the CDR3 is TGTGCCAGCAACCTAGACGGGAACTCCTACGAGCAGTACTTC. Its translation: CASNLDGNSYEQYF.

The CDR3 bases are TGTGCCAGCAGCTTAAGAGTCCAAGGGGGGTTGGCCACTGAAGCTTTCTTT. Residues: CASSLRVQGGLATEAFF. The chain couples TRBV11-3 to TRBJ1-1, with D perhaps TRBD1 (6 bases). The germline V gene encodes CDR1 SGHNT and CDR2 YENEEA. Trimming took off 2 bases at V and 4 bases at J, with 20 bases between the two ends. The CDR3 loop spans 17 amino acids.

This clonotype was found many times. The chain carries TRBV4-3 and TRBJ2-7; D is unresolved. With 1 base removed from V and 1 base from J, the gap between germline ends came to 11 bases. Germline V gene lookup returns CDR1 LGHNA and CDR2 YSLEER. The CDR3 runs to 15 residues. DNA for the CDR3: TGCGCCAGCAGCCAAGTGCCGGACGGTTCCTACGAGCAGTACTTC. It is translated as CASSQVPDGSYEQYF.

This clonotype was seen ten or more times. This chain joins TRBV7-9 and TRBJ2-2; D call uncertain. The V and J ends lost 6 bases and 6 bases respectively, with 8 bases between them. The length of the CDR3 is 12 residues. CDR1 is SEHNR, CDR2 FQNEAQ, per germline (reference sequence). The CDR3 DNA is TGTGCCAGCAGTTCTAGGCCCGGGGAGCTGTTTTTT. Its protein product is CASSSRPGELFF.

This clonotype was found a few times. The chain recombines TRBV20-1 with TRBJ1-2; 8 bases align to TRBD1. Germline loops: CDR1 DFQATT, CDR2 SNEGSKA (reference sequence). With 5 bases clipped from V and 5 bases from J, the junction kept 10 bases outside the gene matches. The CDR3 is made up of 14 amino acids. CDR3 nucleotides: TGCAGTGCTTGGGGCGGACAGGGAGTATATGGCTACACCTTC. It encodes CSAWGGQGVYGYTF.

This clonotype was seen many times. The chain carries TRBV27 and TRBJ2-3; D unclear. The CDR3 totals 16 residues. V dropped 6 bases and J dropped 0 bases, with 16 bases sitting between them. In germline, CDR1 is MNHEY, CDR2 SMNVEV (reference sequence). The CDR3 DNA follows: TGTGCCAGCAGCCCGGAGACAACACTTAGCACAGATACGCAGTATTTT. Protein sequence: CASSPETTLSTDTQYF.

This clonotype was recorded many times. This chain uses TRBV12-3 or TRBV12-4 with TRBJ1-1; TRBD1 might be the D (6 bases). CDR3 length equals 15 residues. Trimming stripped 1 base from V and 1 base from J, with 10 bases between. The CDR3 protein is CASSLDREANTEAFF. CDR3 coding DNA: TGTGCCAGCAGTTTAGACAGGGAGGCGAACACTGAAGCTTTCTTT.

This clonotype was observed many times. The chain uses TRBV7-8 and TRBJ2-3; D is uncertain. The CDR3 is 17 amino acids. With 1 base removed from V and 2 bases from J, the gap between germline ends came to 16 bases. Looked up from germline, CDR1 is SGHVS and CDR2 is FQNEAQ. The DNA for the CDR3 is TGTGCCAGCAGCTTAGGGGTGGTCGATGGTGTCACAGATACGCAGTATTTT. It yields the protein CASSLGVVDGVTDTQYF.

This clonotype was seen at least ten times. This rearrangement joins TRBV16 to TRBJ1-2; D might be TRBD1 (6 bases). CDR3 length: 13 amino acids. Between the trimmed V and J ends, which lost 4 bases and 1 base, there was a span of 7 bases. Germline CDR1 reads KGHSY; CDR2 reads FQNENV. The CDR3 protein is CASSRDNNYGYTF. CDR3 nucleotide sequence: TGTGCCAGCAGCCGGGACAATAACTATGGCTACACCTTC.

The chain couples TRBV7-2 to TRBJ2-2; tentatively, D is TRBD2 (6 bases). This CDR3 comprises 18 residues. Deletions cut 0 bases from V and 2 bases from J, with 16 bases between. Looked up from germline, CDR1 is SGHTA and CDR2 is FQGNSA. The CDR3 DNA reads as TGTGCCAGCAGCTTAGCCCCTCGGACCGGGGGAAACACCGGGGAGCTGTTTTTT. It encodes CASSLAPRTGGNTGELFF.

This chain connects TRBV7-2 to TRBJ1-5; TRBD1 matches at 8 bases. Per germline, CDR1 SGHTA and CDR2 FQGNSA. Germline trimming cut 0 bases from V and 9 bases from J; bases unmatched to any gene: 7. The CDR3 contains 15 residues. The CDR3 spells CASSLALSGGTPQHF. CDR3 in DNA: TGTGCCAGCAGCTTAGCGCTGTCAGGGGGCACGCCCCAGCATTTT. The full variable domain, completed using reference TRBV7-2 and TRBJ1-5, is GAGVSQSPSNKVTEKGKDVELRCDPISGHTALYWYRQSLGQGLEFLIYFQGNSAPDKSGLPSDRFSAERTGGSVSTLTIQRTQQEDSAVYLCASSLALSGGTPQHFGDGTRLSIL.

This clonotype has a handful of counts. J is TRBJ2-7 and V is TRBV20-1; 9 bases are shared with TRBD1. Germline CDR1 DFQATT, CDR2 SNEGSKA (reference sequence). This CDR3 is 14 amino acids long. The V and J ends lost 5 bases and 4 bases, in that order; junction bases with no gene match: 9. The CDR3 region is CSAFKGQGTYEQYF. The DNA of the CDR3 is TGCAGTGCTTTTAAAGGACAGGGGACGTACGAGCAGTACTTC.

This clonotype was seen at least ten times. The CDR3 DNA sequence: TGCGCCAGCAGCCCCGGGACAGGGCACGGCTACACCTTC. Its translation: CASSPGTGHGYTF. This sequence joins TRBV5-1 and TRBJ1-2, with 9 bases that match TRBD1. Germline V gene lookup returns CDR1 SGHRS and CDR2 YFSETQ. Unmatched junction bases numbered 6, after V lost 4 bases and J lost 8 bases. The CDR3 is made up of 13 amino acids.